This T cell receptor beta chain was identified during a study of blood T cell repertoires in COVID-19. Study-wide background: Before being deemed recovered, Cohort 3 donors had two negative PCRs, clearance, or symptom resolution.

Participant reports of clinical history set cohort assignment. The V end was cut by 2 bases, the J end by 5 bases, with 11 bases between. The length of the CDR3 is 14 residues. Germline V gives CDR1 SGHNT, CDR2 YYREEE (reference sequence). Clones were read by immunoSEQ multiplex PCR, and TCRdb kept only the in-frame ones, dropping some. The sample shows about 360,000 clones, 70% to 90% of them seen only once. V gene TRBV5-4 combines with J gene TRBJ1-3; possible D gene TRBD1, 6 bases. Sample: PBMCs or T cells enriched from blood (not recorded which). The receptor comes from a man in his forties or fifties in a cohort exposed to, infected with or recovered from COVID-19 (not recorded which). The CDR3 DNA sequence: TGTGCCAGCAGCTTAGTTGGACAGCGAAACACCATATATTTT. The encoded protein is CASSLVGQRNTIYF.